This TCR beta chain was captured in a study of metastatic and nonmetastatic thyroid tumors. Study overall: Malignant thyroid and benign thyroid patients provided blood and tumor or nodule tissue whose repertoires were compared.

The length of the CDR3 is 14 residues. Germline CDR1 reads SGHTA; CDR2 reads FQGNSA. The trim removed 11 bases at V and 6 bases at J, leaving 10 bases unmatched. This clone was seen only once. Antigen: not known. It may be a read error: a sequence one base away is much more abundant. Each patient came to thyroid surgery without any prior treatment (of any kind). Study outcomes and limitations: Benign nodules were reported to have significantly lower TCR beta diversity than malignant thyroid tumors, in blood and tumor.

Study processing details: Building a distant-metastasis classifier for papillary thyroid cancer drew on CDR3 differences across clinicopathological groups. TCRdb re-called the PCR reads with MiXCR. V and J calls and clone size were set by TCRdb, not the authors. The sample contains roughly 83,000 clones, 14% to 15% of which appear only once. The chain uses TRBV7-2 and TRBJ2-2, with 9 nucleotides matching TRBD1. Material for sequencing was blood. The clonotype originates from a female donor with papillary thyroid cancer or a benign thyroid nodule (not recorded which). Some clones in this sample may be carry-over from other donors' samples. DNA of the CDR3: TGTGCCCGGACGGGGACAGGGAGGGCCGGGGAGCTGTTTTTT. Protein: CARTGTGRAGELFF. Together with reference TRBV7-2 and TRBJ2-2, the CDR3 gives the full variable domain: GAGVSQSPSNKVTEKGKDVELRCDPISGHTALYWYRQSLGQGLEFLIYFQGNSAPDKSGLPSDRFSAERTGGSVSTLTIQRTQQEDSAVYLCARTGTGRAGELFFGEGSRLTVL.